This T cell receptor (beta chain) was captured in a study of shared clonotypes between healthy human individuals (dated by TCRdb to about 2020). Context from the whole study: A couple of women and a few men aged 18 to 49 years were included in the cohort. For each donor, three plates each were used for CD4 naive and CD4 memory, two plates were used for CD8 naive, and one plate was used for CD8 memory. Blood TCR repertoires of roughly five healthy adults were deeply sequenced to estimate repertoire size and the extent of clonotype sharing between individuals. To increase sequencing depth and limit assay-specific biases, different laboratories used diverse techniques to prepare libraries and sequence TCR repertoires. Per donor, leukapheresis produced somewhere between about 0.8 and 9 billion PBMCs. General conclusions and limits of the study: Sampling was restricted to blood, and TCR repertoires in tissue are likely to differ from TCR repertoires in blood. Sharing across four donors was observed for around 5% of naive CD4, over 3% of naive CD8, 2% to 2.5% of memory CD4, and roughly 0.4% of memory CD8 clonotypes. Even with the large sequencing depth, rarefaction of the sorted-subset datasets indicated that sequencing was incomplete. Pairwise subsampling indicated that sequencing depth was expected to affect the degree of clonotype sharing among donors. Estimated clonotype richness was generally larger for naive than for memory subsets. The small number of donors limited the genetic and exposure-history diversity represented. Higher generation probabilities were observed for clonotypes shared by all four sorted-subset donors than for non-shared clonotypes.

The donors were healthy, HIV-negative adults with no recently reported acute infections or vaccinations. Every donor was a Caucasian adult living in Nashville, Tennessee, USA. CD4+ T cells were enriched through magnetic negative selection, after which naive cells were positively selected on CD45RA and the remaining negative fraction served as the memory subset. Blood was collected by leukapheresis, and PBMCs were isolated by Ficoll-Histopaque density gradient centrifugation and then cryopreserved in liquid nitrogen vapor phase. Analytical flow cytometry was used to check the purity and quantity of each magnetically sorted T cell population. From each sorted fraction, genomic DNA was isolated and quantified by UV absorbance on a Nanodrop 2000c. Using the deep immunoSEQ assay, TCR CDR3 regions were amplified from genomic DNA by multiplex PCR. Genomic DNA extracted from each cell subset was distributed evenly over all wells of several immunoSEQ 96-well plates, and each plate served as one replicate. Each replicate PCR for sorted subsets received roughly 0.2 ug genomic DNA, equal to tens of thousands of T cell genomes. Purified libraries were measured with a Qubit 3.0 fluorometer, size-checked on a Bioanalyzer 2100, and measured again with the KAPA Library Quantification kit. Every immunoSEQ 96-well plate was sequenced on a dedicated single-read 150-cycle Illumina NextSeq 550 flow cell. From the authors' description of their analysis: Because the immunoSEQ output held only junctional sequences and lacked quality scores, the filtering could not match the filtering applied to full-length reads. To assign V/J genes and CDR3, sequences were annotated using PyIR, a Python wrapper for IgBLAST v1.9, with IMGT germline references. Reads were removed for weak V/J assignments (E-value above 1e-6), missing CDR3, stop codons, out-of-frame junctions, or ambiguous translated residues. V3J clonotypes were defined by identical inferred V gene, J gene, and CDR3 amino acid sequence. Percentage overlap between repertoires was calculated by dividing the number of shared unique clonotypes by the size of the smaller repertoire. Richness of each repertoire was evaluated using RTK rarefaction, the Chao1 estimator, and Recon v2.1 estimates of unobserved clonotypes. For all TCRbeta clonotypes obtained by the gDNA method from four donors, generation probabilities were computed with OLGA. The clones in this table, taken by TCRdb from immuneACCESS, are in-frame only. Not every clone is retained; where verified, under half of the shortfall comes from an unresolved V gene, and the cause of the rest is unknown. The DNA gave D and trimming, while V, J and clone size come from that table. The sample table holds over 2 million clones, of which around 92% were seen once. Together, the top ten hold around 0.35% of the sample.

As for this clone: The specificity of this receptor is unknown. An end of the junction does not agree with germline; a read error may underlie this.

The TCR was taken from a man between 18 and 29 years old in good health. Some clones in this sample may be carry-over from other donors' samples. The material sequenced was naive CD4+ T cells from PBMCs. Interpreted using the paper, the cell subset or site label stands for: CD45RA+ positively selected.

The bases are TGTGCCAGCAGCCCCGGCCCCCAGCCTAACTATGGCTACCCCTTC. It specifies CASSPGPQPNYGYPF. Recombination joined TRBV7-9 with TRBJ1-2; no D segment can be confidently identified. The CDR3 sequence holds 15 residues, the cysteine and phenylalanine included. Kept here is only the CDR3 DNA, which spans 45 bases and is read in frame from base 1. From a lookup of the germline V gene (reference sequence), CDR1 and CDR2 are SEHNR and FQNEAQ.